This T cell receptor beta chain was identified during a study of T-cell reconstitution after alpha-beta-depleted transplantation in children. Unique molecular identifiers were built into the TCRbeta library. TCRdb itself ran the PCR reads through MiXCR, one entry per CDR3 protein. The sample has approximately 400,000 distinct CDR3 sequences; 9.5% to 13% are singletons. V trimming: 2 bases; J trimming: 6 bases; junction bases outside the gene matches: 3. CDR1 is SGHTA and CDR2 is FQGTGA in the germline V gene. The length of the CDR3 is 14 residues. The clonotype was recovered from a human donor who donated a stem cell graft to a child with acute myeloid leukemia. The sequencing here drew on PBMCs from the stem cell graft donor, taken from the stem cell graft. The rearrangement links TRBV7-3 to TRBJ2-2, with 7 nucleotides matching TRBD2. In nucleotides, the CDR3 is TGTGCCAGCAGCTTATTCGGGGGGTCCGGGGAGCTGTTTTTT. Protein product: CASSLFGGSGELFF.